The 18 T cell receptor beta chains below were found in one sample sequenced in a study of shared clonotypes between healthy human individuals (dated by TCRdb to the early 2020s). The library came from the immunoSEQ multiplex PCR assay. The clones in this table, taken by TCRdb from immuneACCESS, are in-frame only. Not every clone is retained; where verified, under half of the shortfall comes from an unresolved V gene, and the cause of the rest is unknown. The sample includes approximately 620,000 clones, with less than 98% observed a single time. The top ten clones comprise around 0.057% of the sample. Sequencing input: naive CD4+ T cells sorted from blood. What this sample's cell subset or site label stands for: CD45RA+ positively selected. The receptor set was obtained from a woman in her twenties or thirties in good health.

This rearrangement joins TRBV29-1 to TRBJ2-5; maybe TRBD1 (6 bases). Germline V gene lookup returns CDR1 SQVTM and CDR2 ANQGSEA. The CDR3 sequence is 12 residues long. V dropped 0 bases and J dropped 10 bases, with 12 bases sitting between them. The CDR3 reads CSVEDQGRDQYF. For the CDR3, the DNA is TGCAGCGTTGAAGATCAGGGGCGAGACCAGTACTTC.

This chain joins TRBV7-9 and TRBJ2-1; 12 bases match TRBD2. The CDR3 sequence is 15 residues long. Germline V lookup: CDR1 SEHNR, CDR2 FQNEAQ (reference sequence). V was clipped by 2 bases and J by 6 bases; unmatched bases: 2. CDR3 amino acids: CASSLLAGGVNEQFF. For the CDR3, the DNA is TGTGCCAGCAGCTTACTAGCGGGAGGGGTCAATGAGCAGTTCTTC.

This chain uses TRBV19 with TRBJ2-2; TRBD1 aligns across 7 bases. The germline gives CDR1 LNHDA, CDR2 SQIVND (reference sequence). V shed 3 bases, J shed 7 bases, and the junction held 14 bases outside the gene matches. The CDR3 loop spans 17 amino acids. The CDR3 DNA is TGTGCCAGTAGTATGAGATCGTTGGCAGGGGGTGTCGGGGAGCTGTTTTTT. This codes for CASSMRSLAGGVGELFF. Filled out from reference TRBV19 and TRBJ2-2, the complete variable domain reads DGGITQSPKYLFRKEGQNVTLSCEQNLNHDAMYWYRQDPGQGLRLIYYSQIVNDFQKGDIAEGYSVSREKKESFPLTVTSAQKNPTAFYLCASSMRSLAGGVGELFFGEGSRLTVL.

The rearrangement uses TRBV5-1 and TRBJ2-2; D unresolved. Trimming took 2 bases from V and 4 from J, leaving 6 bases between them. CDR1 is SGHRS, CDR2 YFSETQ, per germline. This CDR3 spans 13 amino acids. The CDR3 DNA reads as TGCGCCAGCAGCTTACCCACCACCGGGGAGCTGTTTTTT. As protein: CASSLPTTGELFF.

V usage is TRBV9 and J usage is TRBJ2-7; no clear D. This CDR3 comprises 14 residues. Trimming shortened V by 0 bases and J by 2 bases, and 9 bases separated the two germline ends. Germline V gives CDR1 SGDLS, CDR2 YYNGEE. The DNA for the CDR3 is TGTGCCAGCAGCGTAGATAGCAATACCTACGAGCAGTACTTC. It translates to CASSVDSNTYEQYF.

The chain joins TRBV27 to TRBJ1-1; TRBD1 aligns across 7 bases. In germline, CDR1 is MNHEY, CDR2 SMNVEV (reference sequence). Trimming cost V 3 bases and J 4 bases; bases outside gene matches: 8. This CDR3 has 15 residues. This CDR3 reads CASSFWDSRSTEAFF. DNA of the CDR3: TGTGCCAGCAGTTTCTGGGACAGTCGAAGCACTGAAGCTTTCTTT.

The chain couples TRBV7-3 to TRBJ2-2, with D possibly being TRBD1 or TRBD2 (5 bases each). V lost 4 bases and J 0 bases, leaving 9 bases between the germline ends. CDR3 size: 15 residues. CDR1 is SGHTA, CDR2 FQGTGA, per germline. In DNA form, the CDR3 reads TGTGCCAGCAGCTCGGGACGGACGAACACCGGGGAGCTGTTTTTT. This gives the protein CASSSGRTNTGELFF.

CDR3 region: CASSPPMPQNQYF. CDR3 DNA: TGTGCCAGCTCACCACCAATGCCTCAGAACCAGTACTTC. The chain recombines TRBV18 with TRBJ2-7; D call uncertain. The CDR3 covers 13 residues. Trimming pared 0 bases from V and 10 bases from J, leaving 13 bases between. CDR1 KGHSH and CDR2 LQKENI come from the germline V gene.

This sequence joins TRBV14 and TRBJ1-1; D remains unclear. This CDR3 spans 15 amino acids. Germline V CDR1 and CDR2: SGHDN, FVKESK. V was trimmed by 0 bases and J by 0 bases, leaving 8 bases between them. The CDR3 sequence: CASSQERLMNTEAFF. The CDR3 DNA reads as TGTGCCAGCAGCCAAGAGAGGCTCATGAACACTGAAGCTTTCTTT. The complete variable domain, with remaining parts taken from reference TRBV14 and TRBJ1-1, reads EAGVTQFPSHSVIEKGQTVTLRCDPISGHDNLYWYRRVMGKEIKFLLHFVKESKQDESGMPNNRFLAERTGGTYSTLKVQPAELEDSGVYFCASSQERLMNTEAFFGQGTRLTVV.

V gene TRBV19 combines with J gene TRBJ1-5; TRBD1 is a possible D gene (6 bases). V shed 1 base and J shed 4 bases, with 11 bases lying between them. CDR3 size: 15 residues. Germline V lookup: CDR1 LNHDA, CDR2 SQIVND (reference sequence). CDR3 region: CASSIGQVYNQPQHF. DNA of the CDR3: TGTGCCAGTAGTATAGGACAGGTGTATAATCAGCCCCAGCATTTT.

This rearrangement joins TRBV27 to TRBJ1-4; D is uncertain. Germline V lookup: CDR1 MNHEY, CDR2 SMNVEV (reference sequence). V shed 5 bases and J shed 4 bases, with 14 bases lying between them. This CDR3 has 15 residues. CDR3 coding DNA: TGTGCCAGCAGTCTAAGAGGGTTTGTTAATGAAAAACTGTTTTTT. Translation: CASSLRGFVNEKLFF.

The chain carries TRBV4-1 and TRBJ2-7; TRBD2 matches at 7 bases. V lost 1 base and J lost 2; bases outside the gene matches: 2. The CDR3 is 14 amino acids. Germline loops: CDR1 MGHRA, CDR2 YSYEKL. The CDR3 here is CASSQAAGAYEQYF. In nucleotides, the CDR3 is TGCGCCAGCAGCCAAGCCGCGGGAGCCTACGAGCAGTACTTC.

The chain uses TRBV2 and TRBJ1-5, with D perhaps matching TRBD1 (5 bases). Trimming stripped 4 bases from V and 4 bases from J, with 14 bases between. This CDR3 spans 15 amino acids. Germline CDR1 is SNHLY and CDR2 is FYNNEI. Here the CDR3 DNA reads TGTGCCAGCAGTGGGGCCGGGAAGGGGAATCAGCCCCAGCATTTT. This codes for CASSGAGKGNQPQHF.

The chain uses TRBV4-1 and TRBJ2-1; D unresolved. This CDR3 region has 15 residues. The V and J ends lost 3 bases and 2 bases respectively, with 11 bases between them. Germline loops: CDR1 MGHRA, CDR2 YSYEKL. CDR3 nucleotides: TGCGCCAGCAGCCATTTAGGGTCGACCTACAATGAGCAGTTCTTC. Amino acid sequence: CASSHLGSTYNEQFF.

The CDR3 sequence: CSVRQSSGNTIYF. The CDR3 DNA sequence: TGCAGCGTACGTCAGAGCTCTGGAAACACCATATATTTT. The chain carries TRBV29-1 and TRBJ1-3; unclear D gene. Germline V gene data show CDR1 as SQVTM and CDR2 as ANQGSEA. The V end was cut by 6 bases, the J end by 0 bases, with 9 bases between. The CDR3 is 13 residues long.

CDR3 residues: CASSIISSPGGAYGYTF. The DNA for the CDR3 is TGTGCCAGTAGTATAATCTCGTCGCCGGGTGGGGCCTATGGCTACACCTTC. This chain connects TRBV19 to TRBJ1-2, with D maybe TRBD1 (5 bases). V dropped 2 bases and J dropped 4 bases, with 20 bases sitting between them. Germline CDR1 is LNHDA and CDR2 is SQIVND (reference sequence). The CDR3 covers 17 residues.

The gene calls are TRBV28 and TRBJ2-2, with 8 bases lining up with TRBD2. J lost 1 base, V lost 6 bases, and 10 bases had no gene match. CDR3 length equals 17 residues. Germline V gives CDR1 MDHEN, CDR2 SYDVKM. CDR3 region: CASSTPLLAENTGELFF. The CDR3 DNA reads as TGTGCCAGCAGCACTCCCCTACTAGCGGAGAACACCGGGGAGCTGTTTTTT.

The chain employs TRBV7-9 and TRBJ2-1, with 8 bases that match TRBD1. Per germline, CDR1 SEHNR and CDR2 FQNEAQ (reference sequence). The CDR3 loop spans 13 amino acids. V lost 8 bases to trimming and J lost 6 bases; unmatched junction nucleotides: 6. The CDR3 spells CASFLDRANEQFF. DNA of the CDR3: TGTGCCAGCTTTCTGGACAGGGCCAATGAGCAGTTCTTC.